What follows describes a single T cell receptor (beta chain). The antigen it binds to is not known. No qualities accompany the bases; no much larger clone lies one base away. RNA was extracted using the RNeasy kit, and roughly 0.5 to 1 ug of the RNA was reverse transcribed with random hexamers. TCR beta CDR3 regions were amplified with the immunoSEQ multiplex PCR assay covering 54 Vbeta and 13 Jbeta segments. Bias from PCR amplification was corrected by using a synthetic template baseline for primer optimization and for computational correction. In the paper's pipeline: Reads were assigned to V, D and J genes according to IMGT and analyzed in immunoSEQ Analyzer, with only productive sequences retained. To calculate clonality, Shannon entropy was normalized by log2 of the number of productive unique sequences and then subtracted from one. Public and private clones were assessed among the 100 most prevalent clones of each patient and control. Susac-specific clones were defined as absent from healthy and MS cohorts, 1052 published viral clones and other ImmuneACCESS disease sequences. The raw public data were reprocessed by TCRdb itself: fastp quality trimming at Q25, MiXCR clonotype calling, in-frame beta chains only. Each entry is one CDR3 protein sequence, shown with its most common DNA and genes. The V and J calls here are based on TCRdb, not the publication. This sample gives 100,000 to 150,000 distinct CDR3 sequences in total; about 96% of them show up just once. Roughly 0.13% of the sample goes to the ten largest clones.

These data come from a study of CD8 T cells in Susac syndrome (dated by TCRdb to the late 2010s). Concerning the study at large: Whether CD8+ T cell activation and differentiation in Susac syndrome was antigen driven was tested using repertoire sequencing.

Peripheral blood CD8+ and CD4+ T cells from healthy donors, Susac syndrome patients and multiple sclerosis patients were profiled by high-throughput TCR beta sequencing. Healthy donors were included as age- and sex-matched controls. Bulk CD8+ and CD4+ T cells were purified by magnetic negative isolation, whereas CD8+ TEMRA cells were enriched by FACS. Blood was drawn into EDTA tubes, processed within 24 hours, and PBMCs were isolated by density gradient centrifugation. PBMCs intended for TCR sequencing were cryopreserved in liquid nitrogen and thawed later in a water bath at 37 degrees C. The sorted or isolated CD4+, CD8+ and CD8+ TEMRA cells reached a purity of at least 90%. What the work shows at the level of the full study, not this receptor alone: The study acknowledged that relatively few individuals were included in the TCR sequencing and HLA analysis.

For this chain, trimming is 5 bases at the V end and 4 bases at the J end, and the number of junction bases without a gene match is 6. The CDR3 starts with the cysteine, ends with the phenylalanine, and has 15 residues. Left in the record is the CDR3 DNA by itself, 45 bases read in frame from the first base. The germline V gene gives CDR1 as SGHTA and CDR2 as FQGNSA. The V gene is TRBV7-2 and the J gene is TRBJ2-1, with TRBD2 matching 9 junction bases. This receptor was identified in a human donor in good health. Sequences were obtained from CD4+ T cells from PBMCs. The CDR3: CASSLSGRRYNEQFF. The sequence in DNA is TGTGCCAGCAGCCTTAGCGGGAGACGATACAATGAGCAGTTCTTC.